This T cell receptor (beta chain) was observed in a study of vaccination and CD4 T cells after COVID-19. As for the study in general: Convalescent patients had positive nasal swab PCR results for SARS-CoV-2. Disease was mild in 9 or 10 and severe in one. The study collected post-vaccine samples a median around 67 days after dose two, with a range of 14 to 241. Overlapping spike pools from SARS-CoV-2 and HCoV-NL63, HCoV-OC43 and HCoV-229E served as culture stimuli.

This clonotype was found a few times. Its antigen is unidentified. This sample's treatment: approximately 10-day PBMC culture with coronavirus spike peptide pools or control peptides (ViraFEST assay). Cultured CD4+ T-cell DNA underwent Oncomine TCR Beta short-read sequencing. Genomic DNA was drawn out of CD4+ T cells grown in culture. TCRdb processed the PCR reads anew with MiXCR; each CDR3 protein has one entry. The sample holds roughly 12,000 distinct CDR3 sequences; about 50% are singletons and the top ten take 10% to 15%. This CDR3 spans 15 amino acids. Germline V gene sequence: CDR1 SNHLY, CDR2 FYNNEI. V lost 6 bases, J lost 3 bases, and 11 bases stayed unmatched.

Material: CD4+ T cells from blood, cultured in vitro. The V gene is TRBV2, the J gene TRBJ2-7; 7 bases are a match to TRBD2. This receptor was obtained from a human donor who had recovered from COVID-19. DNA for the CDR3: TGTGCCAGCAGCCGACTAGCCGCCGCCAACTACGAGCAGTACTTC. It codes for CASSRLAAANYEQYF.